These 10 T cell receptor delta chains came from one sample sequenced in a study of γδ T cells in repeated Plasmodium falciparum infection. TCRdb called clones from the multiplex PCR reads again using CATT. Seen here are about 48,000 delta-chain clones, about 1.6% observed once, and the top ten hold around 8.6%. Vgamma9/Vdelta2+ and Vdelta2-negative gammadelta T cells were flow-sorted from PBMC for bulk sequencing. Sequenced input: gamma-delta T cells from blood. The receptors come from a pool of human donors (malaria-infected and uninfected, not separated).

There are many counts of this clone. A far larger clone lies a single base away; this is likely a read error. Other DNA sequences in the same sample also yield this CDR3. CDR3 DNA: TGTGCTCTTGGGAACGTACTGGGGGATACGGAGGGGTACACCGATAAACTCATCTTT. This codes for CALGNVLGDTEGYTDKLIF. V gene TRDV1 combines with J gene TRDJ1, with 13 bases that match TRDD3. TCRdb carries no J gene annotation; the J gene was assigned here by matching the DNA with germline. Germline-derived CDR1 and CDR2 are TSWWSYY and QGS. Germline trimming cut 5 bases from V and 0 bases from J; bases unmatched to any gene: 12. This CDR3 has 19 residues.

This clone was observed a few times. This likely stems from a read error, as it lies one base from a far larger clone. The sample contains more than one DNA sequence encoding this CDR3. The V gene is TRDV1, the J gene TRDJ1; 13 bases fit TRDD3. The J gene is absent in TCRdb and was assigned here via DNA matching to germline. The V segment lost 3 bases and the J segment 4 bases; nucleotides outside the gene matches: 8. Germline V CDR1 and CDR2: TSWWSYY, QGS. This CDR3 comprises 17 residues. CDR3 DNA: TGTGCTCTTGGGGAGCGAATACTGGGGGATACGCGCGATAAACTCATCTTT. Translated: CALGERILGDTRDKLIF.

This clone rates as medium-sized. The sample carries other DNA sequences with the same CDR3. V usage is TRDV1 and J usage is TRDJ1, with TRDD3 matching 7 bases. CDR3 size: 19 residues. Unmatched junction bases numbered 16, after V lost 3 bases and J lost 0 bases. Germline V lookup: CDR1 TSWWSYY, CDR2 QGS. The CDR3 bases are TGTGCTCTTGGGGACTCCCATCGAAGTGGATACGTATACACCGATAAACTCATCTTT. Residues: CALGDSHRSGYVYTDKLIF.

There are a few counts of this clone. A far larger clone is one nucleotide away, so this likely arose from a read error. Other DNA sequences in the same sample also yield this CDR3. The gene calls are TRDV1 and TRDJ1, with D perhaps TRDD3 (5 bases). This CDR3 is built from 21 residues. Germline-derived CDR1 and CDR2 are TSWWSYY and QGS. The CDR3 nucleotides read TGTGCCCTTGGGGAAGGCCTCTCCCCATCGAGTATCCCGCTGTACACCGATAAACTCATCTTT. Translating gives CALGEGLSPSSIPLYTDKLIF.

In its sample, this clone was seen a few times. TCRdb's protein, taken from a much larger clone, differs from this DNA's translation at residue 14, likely owing to a read error; the protein displayed comes from the DNA. V usage is TRDV1 and J usage is TRDJ1, with TRDD2 identical over 7 bases. TCRdb is silent on the J gene; assignment here came from matching the DNA to germline. With 5 bases clipped from V and 3 bases from J, the junction kept 21 bases outside the gene matches. Per germline, CDR1 TSWWSYY and CDR2 QGS. This CDR3 is 19 amino acids long. CDR3 sequence reads: CALGKPLPFLRINADKLIF. The CDR3 DNA follows: TGTGCTCTTGGGAAGCCACTACCTTTCCTACGGATCAACGCCGATAAACTCATCTTT.

As concerns this clone: TCRdb pairs this DNA with a much larger clone's protein that differs at residue 9, likely a read error; the protein shown was translated from the DNA. CDR3 amino acids: CALGVFNNTLNWGTPSADKLIF. CDR3 sequence (DNA): TGTGCTCTTGGGGTCTTCAATAATACTCTAAACTGGGGGACACCATCAGCCGATAAACTCATCTTT. This chain uses TRDV1 with TRDJ1; 9 bases are a match to TRDD3. Germline V gives CDR1 TSWWSYY, CDR2 QGS. Trimming at V came to 4 bases and at J to 3 bases, leaving 27 bases not matched to a gene. This CDR3 region has 22 residues.

This clone was observed a few times. A far larger clone is just one base off, so this is likely a read error. The identical CDR3 is also encoded by other nucleotide sequences in the sample. The chain is built from TRDV1 and TRDJ1; weak D call: TRDD3 (6 bases). TCRdb carries no J gene annotation; the J gene was assigned here by matching the DNA with germline. The CDR3 is made up of 17 amino acids. V was clipped by 1 base and J by 5 bases, with 20 bases between them. Germline V gene data show CDR1 as TSWWSYY and CDR2 as QGS. CDR3 sequence (DNA): TGTGCTCTTGGGGAACGGACTTCGGGGGGGGACGCTGATAAACTCATCTTT. Protein product: CALGERTSGGDADKLIF.

There are many counts of this clone. The J gene is TRDJ1, the V gene TRDV2; 13 positions agree with TRDD3. The V and J ends lost 3 bases and 7 bases, in that order; junction bases with no gene match: 7. The CDR3 consists of 15 residues. In germline, CDR1 is GEAIGNYY, CDR2 EKD. The CDR3 DNA is TGTGCCTGTGACCCTCTACTGGGGGATACGGGTAAACTCATCTTT. As protein: CACDPLLGDTGKLIF.

This clone has a handful of counts. TCRdb pairs this DNA with a much larger clone's protein that differs at residue 15, likely a read error; the protein shown was translated from the DNA. The J gene was not called, though the V gene is TRDV1; the D call TRDD2 from the table was never checked on the DNA. This CDR3 has 17 amino acids. The V gene's germline CDR1 is TSWWSYY and CDR2 QGS. This chain's CDR3 is CALPSFPQGTDTDKPIF. The CDR3 DNA is TGTGCTCTTCCCTCCTTCCCCCAAGGTACGGACACCGATAAACCCATCTTT.

Only a few counts were recorded for this clone. In DNA form, the CDR3 reads TGTGCTCTTGGGGAACTGACCGACTGGGGGTTTCCCCCTTACACCGATAAACTCATCTTT. Translation: CALGELTDWGFPPYTDKLIF. The chain joins TRDV1 to TRDJ1, with TRDD3 matching 8 bases. Here the J gene came from matching the DNA to germline, since TCRdb omits it. Germline CDR1 is TSWWSYY and CDR2 is QGS. The CDR3 is made up of 20 amino acids. V trimming: 0 bases; J trimming: 0 bases; junction bases outside the gene matches: 15.